This T cell receptor beta chain came from a study of identical twins. General study points: The authors drew conclusions from cross-sectional statistical analysis rather than following the same donors. High-abundance cord blood beta clonotypes had fewer insertions; memory repertoires showed none.

A note on this clonotype: The antigen is undetermined.

All donors were healthy, and all were Caucasian. TCRdb re-called the 5' RACE reads through MiXCR, storing one row per CDR3 protein. The top ten clones hold approximately 0.94% of a sample with about 660,000 distinct CDR3 sequences, 8.6% of them seen once. Trimming left V 4 bases short and J 0 bases short, with 13 bases between. Germline V gives CDR1 SGHDT, CDR2 YYEEEE. This CDR3 region has 16 residues. This sample also appeared in a second study, on yellow fever vaccine responses in identical twins. According to that study: It has been reported that, in twins, the vaccine T cell response seemed partly convergent and partly personalized.

The chain joins TRBV5-6 to TRBJ2-2, with D possibly matching TRBD2 (5 bases). The clonotype originates from a woman aged 18-30 years in good health. Source material: PBMCs. This CDR3 reads CASSPLGLANTGELFF. The CDR3 DNA sequence: TGTGCCAGCAGCCCACTAGGATTAGCGAACACCGGGGAGCTGTTTTTT.